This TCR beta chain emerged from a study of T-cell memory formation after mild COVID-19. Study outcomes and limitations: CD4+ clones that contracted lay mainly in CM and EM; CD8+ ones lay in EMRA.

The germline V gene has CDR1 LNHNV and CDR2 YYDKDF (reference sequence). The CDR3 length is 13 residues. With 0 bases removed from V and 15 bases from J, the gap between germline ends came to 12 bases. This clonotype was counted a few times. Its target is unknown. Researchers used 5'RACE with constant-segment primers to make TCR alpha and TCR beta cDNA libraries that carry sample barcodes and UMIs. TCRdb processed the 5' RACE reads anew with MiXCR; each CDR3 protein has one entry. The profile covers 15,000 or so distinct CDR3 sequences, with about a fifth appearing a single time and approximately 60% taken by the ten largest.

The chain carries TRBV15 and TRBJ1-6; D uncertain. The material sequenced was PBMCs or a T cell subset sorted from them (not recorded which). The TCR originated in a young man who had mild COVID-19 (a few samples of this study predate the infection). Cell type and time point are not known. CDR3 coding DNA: TGTGCCACCAGCAGAGATGTCTCCCAGAGCCTCCACTTT. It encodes CATSRDVSQSLHF.